The TCR beta chain described here comes from a study of T cell responses to AZD1222 COVID-19 vaccine. In the study overall: Second-dose schedules of about 4 or about 12 weeks were combined.

The CDR3 has 17 amino acids. Clones were read by immunoSEQ multiplex PCR, and TCRdb kept only the in-frame ones, dropping some. The sample has about 130,000 clones, 70% to 90% seen once; the top ten hold 1.5% to 2%. The table lists this clone with a count of one. V gene TRBV21-1 combines with J gene TRBJ1-5. TRBV21-1 is annotated as a pseudogene. The source of this sequence is an adult in good health. The sequencing here drew on peripheral blood, taken on day 0 of AZD1222 vaccination. The CDR3: CASSNGPPGASNQPQHF. The CDR3 DNA follows: TGTGCCAGCAGCAATGGCCCGCCGGGGGCGAGCAATCAGCCCCAGCATTTT.